The clone carrying this TCR beta chain appeared once. This specimen comes from a study of blood T cell repertoires in COVID-19. Profiled with immunoSEQ multiplex PCR; TCRdb holds only in-frame clones, not every one. The sample consists of around 150,000 clones, 76% of them appearing once. This CDR3 is built from 14 residues. Losses at the gene ends were 9 bases for V and 5 bases for J; bases not matched to a gene: 9. Per germline, CDR1 LNHDA and CDR2 SQIVND (reference sequence). Sequenced input: peripheral blood. This sequence was found in a woman older than 75 with active or convalescent COVID-19. The chain combines TRBV19 with TRBJ2-2; 7 bases match TRBD2. The CDR3 loop is CASNGGYRTGELFF. As DNA, the CDR3 is TGTGCCAGCAACGGGGGGTACAGGACCGGGGAGCTGTTTTTT. Together with reference TRBV19 and TRBJ2-2, the CDR3 gives the full variable domain: DGGITQSPKYLFRKEGQNVTLSCEQNLNHDAMYWYRQDPGQGLRLIYYSQIVNDFQKGDIAEGYSVSREKKESFPLTVTSAQKNPTAFYLCASNGGYRTGELFFGEGSRLTVL.